This T cell receptor (beta chain) was sequenced in a study of blood T cell repertoires in COVID-19 (dated by TCRdb to 2019 to 2021). Concerning the study at large: The collaborator samples originated in the United States, Italy and Spain and spanned the acute and convalescent phases of COVID-19. Samples came from the ongoing ImmuneRACE study (first 160 participants) plus 1,254 subjects from 6 global collaborators. The prospective study material was composed of cDNA or gDNA derived from T cells, B-cell-depleted T cells, or PBMCs. Where available, HLA class I and class II types were obtained from metadata supplied by the sample provider rather than from assay-based typing. The sample metadata nearly always contained a de-identified subject ID, COVID-19 status, age in years and sex. A freely available public database, intended as a resource for researchers studying the immune response to SARS-CoV-2, is where the repertoires were released. The dataset comprised deeply sampled blood TCRbeta repertoires from subjects exposed to, actively infected with, or recovered from COVID-19. Results the study describes overall, beyond this receptor: How much clinical and demographic metadata was included differed by source and by participant, and the metadata was provided uncurated.

The trim is 2 bases for V and 7 bases for J, with a gap of 19 bases between the germline ends. CDR1 and CDR2 are drawn from the germline V gene: SGHDT, YYEEEE. The CDR3 spans 16 residues, from the cysteine through the phenylalanine. Solely the CDR3 DNA is kept, with 48 bases framed from the first base. TCRbeta CDR3 regions were amplified from genomic DNA by means of the immunoSEQ Assay, a bias-controlled multiplex PCR. In the paper's pipeline: Nucleated cell counts per sample were estimated from amplification of reference gene primers within the assay. To quantify the absolute abundance of each unique TCRbeta CDR3 rearrangement, sequence reads were collapsed and filtered. For each sample, productive Simpson clonality was calculated as the square root of Simpson's diversity index over productive rearrangements. TCRdb stores this immuneACCESS table with in-frame sequences only. Part of the clones is absent; in the studies checked, under half of the shortfall reflects unresolved V genes, and no reason is known for the rest. From that table come the V and J calls and clone size; the DNA was used to work out D and trimming. The sample yields 130,000 to 150,000 clones; more than 75% were counted once. The leading ten clones occupy around 38% of the sample.

Samples from volunteer blood donors who had recovered from COVID-19 were contributed by a second Seattle source. Whole blood was collected in K2EDTA tubes by collaborating institutions according to the institutions' own protocols. For TCRbeta analysis, collaborators shipped samples as frozen whole blood, isolated PBMCs, or DNA extracted from either of those sample types. A remark on this clone: Its antigen is unknown. Base-call qualities are not available, and no considerably larger clone is one nucleotide away.

Recombination connected TRBV5-6 to TRBJ2-1; 7 matching bases give a weak D call of TRBD2. The sequence derives from a man aged 45 to 65 who had recovered from COVID-19. Material for sequencing was peripheral blood. The nucleotides read TGTGCCAGCAGCTTAGGACCGAATAGGGGGGGTAATGAGCAGTTCTTC. This sequence encodes CASSLGPNRGGNEQFF.